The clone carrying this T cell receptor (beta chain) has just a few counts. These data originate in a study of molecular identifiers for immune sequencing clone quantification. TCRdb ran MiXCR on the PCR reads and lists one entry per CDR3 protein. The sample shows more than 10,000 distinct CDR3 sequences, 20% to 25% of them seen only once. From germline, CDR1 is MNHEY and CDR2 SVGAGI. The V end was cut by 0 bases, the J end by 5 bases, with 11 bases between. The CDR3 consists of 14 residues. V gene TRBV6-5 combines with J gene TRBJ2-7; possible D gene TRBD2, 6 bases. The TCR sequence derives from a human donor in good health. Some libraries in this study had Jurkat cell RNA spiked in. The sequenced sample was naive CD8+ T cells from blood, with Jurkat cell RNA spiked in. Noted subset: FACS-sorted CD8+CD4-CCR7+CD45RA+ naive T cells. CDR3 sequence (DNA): TGTGCCAGCAGTTACTCGGGAGGTAACCACGAGCAGTACTTC. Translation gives CASSYSGGNHEQYF.